The 30 T cell receptor beta chains below were found in one sample sequenced in a study of T-cell reconstitution after alpha-beta-depleted transplantation in children. Unique molecular identifiers were built into the TCRbeta library. TCRdb recomputed calls from the PCR reads with MiXCR, one row per CDR3 protein. Of about 420,000 distinct CDR3 sequences listed, approximately 11% are singletons. The input for sequencing was PBMCs from the stem cell graft donor, taken from the stem cell graft. These TCRs come from a human donor who donated a stem cell graft to a child with acute myeloid leukemia.

This clonotype was observed many times. This rearrangement joins TRBV12-3 or TRBV12-4 to TRBJ1-2, with 7 bases identical to TRBD1. V trimming: 6 bases; J trimming: 4 bases; junction bases outside the gene matches: 11. The CDR3 is 15 amino acids. The CDR3: CASSTDRPGGYGYTF. The CDR3 DNA is TGTGCCAGCAGCACGGACAGGCCCGGCGGCTATGGCTACACCTTC.

J is TRBJ2-3 and V is TRBV29-1; unclear D gene. CDR3 length: 11 residues. The germline gives CDR1 SQVTM, CDR2 ANQGSEA. Trimming left V 4 bases short and J 4 bases short, with 6 bases between. The CDR3 sequence is CSVGSSDTQYF. CDR3 nucleotide sequence: TGCAGCGTTGGGAGTTCAGATACGCAGTATTTT.

The table lists this clonotype with a few counts. The chain employs TRBV20-1 and TRBJ2-1; D could derive from TRBD1 or TRBD2 (6 bases each). Germline loops: CDR1 DFQATT, CDR2 SNEGSKA (reference sequence). V was shortened by 4 bases and J by 4 bases, with 14 bases between the two germline ends. The CDR3 length is 14 residues. CDR3 residues: CSANGGPGYNEQFF. In DNA form, the CDR3 reads TGCAGTGCTAACGGGGGCCCAGGGTACAATGAGCAGTTCTTC.

V is TRBV5-1 and J is TRBJ2-5; TRBD1 agrees at 9 bases. The J segment lost 5 bases and the V segment lost 0 bases, leaving 14 bases of the junction unmatched. The length of the CDR3 is 18 residues. The germline V gene encodes CDR1 SGHRS and CDR2 YFSETQ. CDR3 in DNA: TGCGCCAGCAGCTTGGCGCCCCTTTCGGACAGGGGAAGGGAGACCCAGTACTTC. This sequence encodes CASSLAPLSDRGRETQYF.

Only a few counts were recorded for this clonotype. The chain links TRBV10-2 to TRBJ2-3; the D call may be TRBD1 or TRBD2 (6 bases each). V gave up 7 bases and J gave up 1 base, with 9 bases separating them. CDR1 is WSHSY and CDR2 is SAAADI in the germline V gene. This CDR3 has 13 amino acids. The CDR3, as DNA: TGCGCCAGCACGGGGGCCCGCACAGATACGCAGTATTTT. Translation gives CASTGARTDTQYF.

The chain employs TRBV6-5 and TRBJ1-1, with TRBD1 matching 9 bases. Germline CDR1 MNHEY, CDR2 SVGAGI. V was pared by 5 bases and J by 4 bases, with 8 bases of the junction left unmatched. The CDR3 runs to 15 residues. CDR3: CASSTGTGWATEAFF. In DNA form, the CDR3 reads TGTGCCAGCAGTACCGGGACAGGGTGGGCCACTGAAGCTTTCTTT.

This clonotype has only a few counts. V and J are TRBV6-5 and TRBJ2-4, with a possible D match to TRBD2 (6 bases). The CDR3 sequence is 17 residues long. CDR1 and CDR2 from the germline V gene are MNHEY and SVGAGI. V gave up 0 bases and J gave up 0 bases, with 12 bases separating them. The CDR3 protein is CASSYSAEGLAKNIQYF. CDR3 nucleotides: TGTGCCAGCAGTTACTCCGCGGAGGGTCTAGCCAAAAACATTCAGTACTTC.

This clonotype has ten or more counts. The chain is built from TRBV11-2 and TRBJ2-5; the D gene is possibly TRBD1 (6 bases). CDR1 and CDR2 (germline): SGHAT, FQNNGV. The CDR3 runs 14 residues. With 6 bases removed from V and 0 bases from J, the gap between germline ends came to 11 bases. This chain's CDR3 is CASSNQGYQETQYF. Written as DNA, the CDR3 is TGTGCCAGCAGTAACCAGGGGTACCAAGAGACCCAGTACTTC.

The rearrangement uses TRBV20-1 and TRBJ2-7; D remains ambiguous. The CDR3 has 14 residues. Per the germline V gene, CDR1 is DFQATT and CDR2 is SNEGSKA (reference sequence). Trimming removed 5 bases from V and 2 bases from J, with 16 bases in between. This CDR3 is CSAGNPQVPYEQYF. CDR3 nucleotide sequence: TGCAGTGCTGGGAACCCTCAGGTACCCTACGAGCAGTACTTC.

The chain has TRBV27 and TRBJ2-1; perhaps D is TRBD1 or TRBD2 (6 bases each). This CDR3 contains 15 residues. V was shortened by 5 bases and J by 4 bases, with 15 bases between the two germline ends. Germline CDR1 and CDR2: MNHEY and SMNVEV (reference sequence). DNA of the CDR3: TGTGCCAGCAGTATAATGGGGGGCGCGTACAATGAGCAGTTCTTC. Residues: CASSIMGGAYNEQFF.

The CDR3 loop reads CARGPRDPYEQYV. The CDR3 region has the DNA TGTGCCAGGGGCCCGCGGGACCCCTACGAGCAGTACGTC. V is TRBV28 and J is TRBJ2-7; D is perhaps TRBD2 (6 bases). The CDR3 is made up of 13 amino acids. Between the trimmed V and J ends, which lost 9 bases and 2 bases, there was a span of 14 bases. Germline CDR1 reads MDHEN; CDR2 reads SYDVKM.

Only a few counts were recorded for this clonotype. The chain links TRBV15 to TRBJ2-1, with TRBD2 matching 7 bases. Germline assignment: CDR1 LNHNV and CDR2 YYDKDF (reference sequence). V lost 1 base, J lost 4 bases, and 16 bases stayed unmatched. The CDR3 has 19 residues. The CDR3 nucleotides read TGTGCCACCAGCAGAGCCAGTGAGGGGTTACTAGCGAGGTACAATGAGCAGTTCTTC. It is translated as CATSRASEGLLARYNEQFF.

V and J are TRBV4-1 and TRBJ1-2; 7 nucleotides agree with TRBD1. The V segment lost 4 bases and the J segment 1 base; nucleotides outside the gene matches: 9. Germline CDR1 MGHRA, CDR2 YSYEKL. This CDR3 contains 16 residues. The CDR3 is CASSLGQADLNYGYTF. In nucleotides, the CDR3 is TGCGCCAGCAGCCTCGGACAGGCAGACCTTAACTATGGCTACACCTTC.

The table lists this clonotype with a few counts. The V and J genes are TRBV5-1 and TRBJ2-2, with 10 bases identical to TRBD2. Germline CDR1 and CDR2: SGHRS and YFSETQ. The junction had 7 bases not matched to a gene; V was cut back by 2 bases and J by 3 bases. The CDR3 spans 17 residues. The CDR3 reads CASSFALAGVDTGELFF. The CDR3 DNA is TGCGCCAGCAGCTTTGCGCTAGCGGGGGTCGACACCGGGGAGCTGTTTTTT. Full variable domain (missing parts from reference TRBV5-1 and TRBJ2-2): KAGVTQTPRYLIKTRGQQVTLSCSPISGHRSVSWYQQTPGQGLQFLFEYFSETQRNKGNFPGRFSGRQFSNSRSEMNVSTLELGDSALYLCASSFALAGVDTGELFFGEGSRLTVL.

The chain carries TRBV7-9 and TRBJ2-5, with D uncertain. The V and J ends lost 1 base and 5 bases respectively, with 14 bases between them. This CDR3 spans 15 amino acids. Per germline, CDR1 SEHNR and CDR2 FQNEAQ (reference sequence). The CDR3, as DNA: TGTGCCAGCAGCTTAGAATTGTCGATGGCGGAGACCCAGTACTTC. This codes for CASSLELSMAETQYF.

This clonotype turned up a few times. CDR3 residues: CSVPNMSGELFF. DNA for the CDR3: TGCAGCGTTCCAAACATGTCCGGGGAGCTGTTTTTT. V usage is TRBV29-1 and J usage is TRBJ2-2; no reliable D call. The V gene's germline CDR1 is SQVTM and CDR2 ANQGSEA. Trimming left V 5 bases short and J 6 bases short, with 10 bases between. This CDR3 comprises 12 residues.

The chain has TRBV7-9 and TRBJ2-1, with 9 bases that match TRBD2. The length of the CDR3 is 14 residues. The germline V gene has CDR1 SEHNR and CDR2 FQNEAQ (reference sequence). The J segment lost 2 bases and the V segment lost 7 bases, leaving 3 bases of the junction unmatched. The CDR3 spells CASISGRAYNEQFF. The CDR3 DNA sequence: TGTGCCAGCATTAGCGGGAGAGCCTACAATGAGCAGTTCTTC.

Written as DNA, the CDR3 is TGTGCCAGCAGCTTAGGATCCCCGGGGAATGAGCAGTTCTTC. Translation gives CASSLGSPGNEQFF. This chain connects TRBV11-2 to TRBJ2-1; D might be TRBD2 (5 bases). The germline V and J ends were trimmed by 1 base and 7 bases, with 11 bases remaining between them. Germline CDR1 SGHAT, CDR2 FQNNGV. The length of the CDR3 is 14 residues.

This clonotype was recorded a few times. The rearrangement uses TRBV24-1 and TRBJ2-1, with TRBD2 identical over 14 bases. Germline V gene data show CDR1 as KGHDR and CDR2 as SFDVKD. The CDR3 totals 16 residues. After removal of 2 bases from V and 9 bases from J, the junction contained 5 bases not matched to a gene. The CDR3 sequence: CATSDSTSGRAGEQFF. The CDR3 nucleotides read TGTGCCACCAGTGATTCGACTAGCGGGAGGGCCGGTGAGCAGTTCTTC.

This clonotype was seen only a few times. The J gene is TRBJ1-1, the V gene TRBV16; the D is unclear. Germline CDR1 is KGHSY and CDR2 is FQNENV. V was cut by 1 base and J by 2 bases, with 8 bases left in between. The CDR3 consists of 14 residues. The CDR3 DNA reads TGTGCCAGCAGCCAATTAAACGGAAACACTGAAGCTTTCTTT. Encoded protein: CASSQLNGNTEAFF.

The rearrangement joins TRBV6-2 or TRBV6-3 to TRBJ2-7, with D hard to call. The CDR3 loop spans 14 amino acids. V lost 5 bases and J 0 bases, leaving 11 bases between the germline ends. The germline CDR1 and CDR2 sequences are MNHEY and SVGEGT. CDR3 sequence (DNA): TGTGCCAGCAGTCGAGACTCCCTCTCCTACGAGCAGTACGTC. Translating it yields CASSRDSLSYEQYV.

The chain is built from TRBV15 and TRBJ2-5; TRBD2 is a possible D gene (5 bases). CDR1 LNHNV and CDR2 YYDKDF come from the germline V gene (reference sequence). The CDR3 extends over 14 amino acids. Trimming removed 3 bases at V and 4 bases at J, with 12 bases between. The CDR3 nucleotides read TGTGCCACCAGCAGGAGACGGGCGGGAGAGACCCAGTACTTC. This translates into CATSRRRAGETQYF.

The chain couples TRBV7-2 to TRBJ1-5; tentatively, D is TRBD1 (5 bases). Trimming shortened V by 1 base and J by 3 bases, and 10 bases separated the two germline ends. Germline V gene data show CDR1 as SGHTA and CDR2 as FQGNSA. The CDR3 has 15 residues. The CDR3 reads CASSLVAGYNQPQHF. DNA for the CDR3: TGTGCCAGCAGCTTAGTTGCAGGGTACAATCAGCCCCAGCATTTT.

There are a few counts of this clonotype. The chain links TRBV11-2 to TRBJ2-2; the match to TRBD2 covers 8 bases. The CDR3 is 16 amino acids. Germline CDR1 and CDR2: SGHAT and FQNNGV. J lost 5 bases, V lost 4 bases, and 9 bases had no gene match. This chain's CDR3 is CASSYKPGGPTGELFF. The CDR3, as DNA: TGTGCCAGCAGCTATAAACCGGGGGGGCCAACCGGGGAGCTGTTTTTT.

This clonotype was counted ten times or more. The chain links TRBV9 to TRBJ2-4; 7 bases are shared with TRBD1. CDR1 and CDR2 (germline): SGDLS, YYNGEE. The CDR3 consists of 14 residues. V gave up 4 bases and J gave up 6 bases; unmatched junction bases: 7. CDR3 coding DNA: TGTGCCAGCAGCACCCCGGGACAGCGAAACATTCAGTACTTC. Translation: CASSTPGQRNIQYF. The variable domain in full, with the rest retrieved from reference TRBV9 and TRBJ2-4, is DSGVTQTPKHLITATGQRVTLRCSPRSGDLSVYWYQQSLDQGLQFLIQYYNGEERAKGNILERFSAQQFPDLHSELNLSSLELGDSALYFCASSTPGQRNIQYFGAGTRLSVL.

This clonotype came up many times. This rearrangement joins TRBV5-6 to TRBJ1-5; tentatively, D is TRBD1 (5 bases). The germline CDR1 and CDR2 sequences are SGHDT and YYEEEE. The CDR3 has 14 residues. The V end was cut by 3 bases, the J end by 7 bases, with 14 bases between. The DNA of the CDR3 is TGTGCCAGCAGCTCCGGGACTCAGAGGCAGCCCCAGCATTTT. Protein product: CASSSGTQRQPQHF.

The V and J genes are TRBV18 and TRBJ1-2; D is ambiguous. Germline CDR1 is KGHSH and CDR2 is LQKENI. Trimming took off 0 bases at V and 4 bases at J, with 12 bases between the two ends. There are 15 residues in the CDR3. The DNA for the CDR3 is TGTGCCAGCTCACCACCGACGGCGTGGGGCTATGGCTACACCTTC. It is translated as CASSPPTAWGYGYTF.

This clonotype was seen ten or more times. The chain joins TRBV5-1 to TRBJ2-1; tentatively, D is TRBD1 (6 bases). The CDR3 runs to 13 residues. CDR1 and CDR2 (germline): SGHRS, YFSETQ. V was clipped by 4 bases and J by 5 bases, with 10 bases between them. The CDR3 is CASSEGQNNEQFF. The CDR3 DNA sequence: TGCGCCAGCAGCGAAGGACAGAACAATGAGCAGTTCTTC.

The V gene is TRBV7-9, the J gene TRBJ2-7; TRBD1 or TRBD2 may be the D gene (5 bases each). Per germline, CDR1 SEHNR and CDR2 FQNEAQ (reference sequence). This CDR3 region has 12 residues. Trimming took 8 bases from V and 4 from J, leaving 12 bases between them. In nucleotides, the CDR3 is TGTGCCAGCTCCCGGGGCGGGTACGAGCAGTACTTC. Protein: CASSRGGYEQYF.

The J gene is TRBJ2-1, the V gene TRBV20-1; 7 nucleotides match TRBD1. CDR1 and CDR2 (germline): DFQATT, SNEGSKA (reference sequence). Trimming at V came to 6 bases and at J to 4 bases, leaving 9 bases not matched to a gene. The CDR3 spans 14 residues. The CDR3 nucleotides read TGCAGTGCGCCGAGGACAGGACCTTACAATGAGCAGTTCTTC. Translated, it gives CSAPRTGPYNEQFF.